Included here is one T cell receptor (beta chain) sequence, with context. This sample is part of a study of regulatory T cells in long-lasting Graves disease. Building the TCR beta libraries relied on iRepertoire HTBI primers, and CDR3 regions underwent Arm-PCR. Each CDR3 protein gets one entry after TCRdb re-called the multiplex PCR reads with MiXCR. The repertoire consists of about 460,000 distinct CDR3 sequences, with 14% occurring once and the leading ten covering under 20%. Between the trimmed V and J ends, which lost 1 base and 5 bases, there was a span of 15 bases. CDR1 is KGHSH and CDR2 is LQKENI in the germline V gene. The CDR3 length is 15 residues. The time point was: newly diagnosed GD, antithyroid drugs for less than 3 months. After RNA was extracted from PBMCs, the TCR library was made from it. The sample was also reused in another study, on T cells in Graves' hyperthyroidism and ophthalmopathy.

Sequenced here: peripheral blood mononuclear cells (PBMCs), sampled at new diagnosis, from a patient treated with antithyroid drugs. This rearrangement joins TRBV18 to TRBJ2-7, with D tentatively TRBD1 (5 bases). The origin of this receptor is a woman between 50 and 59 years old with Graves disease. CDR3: CASSPLDSRLDEQYF. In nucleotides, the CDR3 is TGTGCCAGCTCACCACTAGACAGCCGCCTCGACGAGCAGTACTTC. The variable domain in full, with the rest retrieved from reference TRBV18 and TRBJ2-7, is NAGVMQNPRHLVRRRGQEARLRCSPMKGHSHVYWYRQLPEEGLKFMVYLQKENIIDESGMPKERFSAEFPKEGPSILRIQQVVRGDSAAYFCASSPLDSRLDEQYFGPGTRLTVT.